These 16 T cell receptor beta chains were sequenced from one sample in a study of OX40 agonist ivuxolimab in advanced cancers. The method was immunoSEQ multiplex PCR; TCRdb's version includes in-frame clones alone and lacks a portion of them. The sample lists under 50,000 clones, about 85% occurring once. The sequencing here drew on CD4+ or CD8+ T cells sorted from blood, taken in a trial of the OX40 agonist ivuxolimab. The receptors here all came from an adult with an advanced solid tumor such as melanoma, head and neck, liver or kidney cancer.

The rearrangement uses TRBV10-3 and TRBJ1-3; D gene unclear. The CDR3 covers 12 residues. Germline CDR1 and CDR2: ENHRY and SYGVKD. The CDR3 DNA reads TGTGCATTCAGAGACTCTGGAAACACCATATATTTT. Its protein is CAFRDSGNTIYF.

This clone came up a few times. The chain joins TRBV11-2 to TRBJ1-5; D is ambiguous. With 6 bases removed from V and 5 bases from J, the gap between germline ends came to 8 bases. There are 12 residues in the CDR3. CDR1 is SGHAT and CDR2 is FQNNGV in the germline V gene. The CDR3: CASSWRDQPQHF. DNA of the CDR3: TGTGCCAGCAGTTGGCGTGATCAGCCCCAGCATTTT. The complete variable domain, with remaining parts taken from reference TRBV11-2 and TRBJ1-5, reads EAGVAQSPRYKIIEKRQSVAFWCNPISGHATLYWYQQILGQGPKLLIQFQNNGVVDDSQLPKDRFSAERLKGVDSTLKIQPAKLEDSAVYLCASSWRDQPQHFGDGTRLSIL.

The chain uses TRBV14 and TRBJ2-5, with 7 bases aligning to TRBD1. The trim removed 4 bases at V and 5 bases at J, leaving 19 bases unmatched. The CDR3 length is 18 residues. Per germline, CDR1 SGHDN and CDR2 FVKESK. The chain's CDR3 is CASSLSTGFTFRSETQYF. The DNA of the CDR3 is TGTGCCAGCAGCCTGTCGACAGGGTTCACCTTTAGAAGCGAGACCCAGTACTTC.

The chain is built from TRBV28 and TRBJ1-5, with D possibly matching TRBD1 (6 bases). The length of the CDR3 is 16 residues. Trimming took off 7 bases at V and 1 base at J, with 17 bases between the two ends. Germline V lookup: CDR1 MDHEN, CDR2 SYDVKM. DNA for the CDR3: TGTGCCAGCACCAGAGCCAGGGGTTGGAGCAATCAGCCCCAGCATTTT. Protein product: CASTRARGWSNQPQHF.

In this sample, this clone turned up a few times. The gene calls are TRBV7-9 and TRBJ1-1; TRBD1 matches at 9 bases. V shed 1 base and J 3 bases; nucleotides not matched to a gene: 0. The CDR3 length is 14 residues. Germline V gene data show CDR1 as SEHNR and CDR2 as FQNEAQ (reference sequence). In DNA, the CDR3 is TGTGCCAGCAGCTTAGGGACAGGGGACACTGAAGCTTTCTTT. It yields the protein CASSLGTGDTEAFF.

This chain uses TRBV7-9 with TRBJ2-3; 8 bases agree with TRBD1. The germline V gene has CDR1 SEHNR and CDR2 FQNEAQ (reference sequence). V gave up 6 bases and J gave up 1 base; unmatched junction bases: 12. This CDR3 has 17 amino acids. The CDR3 here is CASRFGGWGQGTDTQYF. CDR3 in DNA: TGTGCCAGCAGATTTGGGGGTTGGGGACAGGGCACAGATACGCAGTATTTT. The entire variable domain, with the rest obtained from reference TRBV7-9 and TRBJ2-3, is as follows: DTGVSQNPRHKITKRGQNVTFRCDPISEHNRLYWYRQTLGQGPEFLTYFQNEAQLEKSRLLSDRFSAERPKGSFSTLEIQRTEQGDSAMYLCASRFGGWGQGTDTQYFGPGTRLTVL.

The rearrangement uses TRBV11-2 and TRBJ2-1; 9 bases map to TRBD2. J lost 8 bases, V lost 4 bases, and 15 bases had no gene match. The CDR3 contains 17 residues. Looked up from germline, CDR1 is SGHAT and CDR2 is FQNNGV. CDR3 in amino acids: CASSSFSILAGRDEQFF. The CDR3 DNA reads TGTGCCAGCAGCTCTTTTTCAATTCTAGCGGGAAGGGATGAGCAGTTCTTC.

This chain uses TRBV7-9 with TRBJ2-5; D may be TRBD1 (5 bases). The germline V and J ends were trimmed by 6 bases and 4 bases, with 15 bases remaining between them. The CDR3 spans 14 residues. Germline V gene sequence: CDR1 SEHNR, CDR2 FQNEAQ (reference sequence). The CDR3 protein is CASSTTRQPETQYF. The CDR3 DNA follows: TGTGCCAGCAGTACAACCCGACAGCCAGAGACCCAGTACTTC.

The chain joins TRBV11-1 to TRBJ2-7; TRBD2 might be the D (5 bases). There are 14 residues in the CDR3. The germline gives CDR1 SGHAT, CDR2 FQDESV (reference sequence). The V and J ends lost 5 bases and 2 bases respectively, with 13 bases between them. The CDR3 region is CASSGGGSPYEQYF. The CDR3 nucleotides are TGTGCCAGCAGCGGCGGAGGTTCCCCCTACGAGCAGTACTTC.

For the CDR3, the DNA is TGTGCCAGCAGAGAGACAGAAAGTGAAGGACATGGCTACACCTTC. Residues: CASRETESEGHGYTF. The rearrangement uses TRBV12-1 and TRBJ1-2; no check of the table's D call, TRBD1, against the DNA was made. TRBV12-1 is marked as a pseudogene. This CDR3 has 15 residues.

The chain is built from TRBV11-1 and TRBJ1-2, with D perhaps TRBD1 (5 bases). The V gene's germline CDR1 is SGHAT and CDR2 FQDESV (reference sequence). The CDR3 consists of 15 residues. V was pared by 6 bases and J by 2 bases, with 16 bases between. Here the CDR3 DNA reads TGTGCCAGCAGGCCGGGGACGAATACCAACTATGGCTACACCTTC. The encoded protein is CASRPGTNTNYGYTF.

The chain carries TRBV19 and TRBJ1-5; 9 positions agree with TRBD1. The CDR3 is made up of 14 amino acids. Trimming cost V 6 bases and J 7 bases; bases outside gene matches: 7. Germline V CDR1 and CDR2: LNHDA, SQIVND (reference sequence). The CDR3 here is CASRTGTGRQPQHF. CDR3 nucleotide sequence: TGTGCCAGTAGGACCGGGACAGGGAGACAGCCCCAGCATTTT.

The CDR3 region is CASSRTGDSEQYF. CDR3 DNA sequence: TGTGCCAGCAGCAGGACAGGGGATAGCGAGCAGTACTTC. V gene TRBV5-5 combines with J gene TRBJ2-7; 9 bases align to TRBD1. Looked up from germline, CDR1 is SGHKS and CDR2 is YYEKEE (reference sequence). The V segment lost 4 bases and the J segment 6 bases; nucleotides outside the gene matches: 5. This CDR3 is 13 amino acids long.

The chain employs TRBV7-9 and TRBJ2-1, with 10 positions matching TRBD2. The CDR3 sequence is 15 residues long. V was clipped by 8 bases and J by 7 bases; unmatched bases: 11. Looked up from germline, CDR1 is SEHNR and CDR2 is FQNEAQ (reference sequence). The chain's CDR3 is CASQRGGGLFNEQFF. The DNA for the CDR3 is TGTGCCAGCCAGCGGGGGGGCGGTCTGTTTAATGAGCAGTTCTTC.

The J gene is TRBJ1-2, the V gene TRBV19, with 8 bases fitting TRBD1. CDR1 is LNHDA and CDR2 is SQIVND in the germline V gene (reference sequence). Unmatched junction bases numbered 7, after V lost 7 bases and J lost 3 bases. The CDR3 is 14 amino acids. The CDR3 nucleotides read TGTGCCAGTACCGTGACAGGGGTTGACTATGGCTACACCTTC. Amino acids: CASTVTGVDYGYTF.

The rearrangement joins TRBV19 to TRBJ2-5; 9 nucleotides align to TRBD1. CDR1 and CDR2 from the germline V gene are LNHDA and SQIVND (reference sequence). The length of the CDR3 is 15 residues. V lost 10 bases to trimming and J lost 0 bases; unmatched junction nucleotides: 9. In DNA form, the CDR3 reads TGTGCCACCAAGATAGGGACAGGGAACCAAGAGACCCAGTACTTC. Translated, it gives CATKIGTGNQETQYF.